This T cell receptor beta chain was captured by sequencing in a study of shared clonotypes between healthy human individuals. Unsorted PBMC contributed 250 to 300 ng DNA, roughly 30,000 T cell genomes, to each replicate PCR. Profiled with immunoSEQ multiplex PCR; TCRdb holds only in-frame clones, not every one. The repertoire holds roughly 500,000 clones, with approximately 85% as singletons. The CDR3 sequence is 13 residues long. Germline V gene sequence: CDR1 SGHVS, CDR2 FNYEAQ. V gave up 4 bases and J gave up 7 bases; unmatched junction bases: 3. Sequencing used PBMCs. V and J are TRBV7-6 and TRBJ2-2; 7 bases are shared with TRBD2. This TCR came from a woman between 35 and 50 years old in good health. Some clones in this sample may be carry-over from other donors' samples. The DNA for the CDR3 is TGTGCCAGCAGCTCATTAGCGGGCGGGGAGCTGTTTTTT. Its protein is CASSSLAGGELFF. Combining the CDR3 with reference TRBV7-6 and TRBJ2-2 gives the whole variable domain GAGVSQSPRYKVTKRGQDVALRCDPISGHVSLYWYRQALGQGPEFLTYFNYEAQQDKSGLPNDRFSAERPEGSISTLTIQRTEQRDSAMYRCASSSLAGGELFFGEGSRLTVL.